This TCR beta chain was identified in a study of neurological immune-mediated disorders. V was pared by 5 bases and J by 4 bases, with 22 bases between. The CDR3 is 17 residues long. Looked up from germline, CDR1 is SGHVS and CDR2 is FQNEAQ. Study-wide findings and caveats: Healthy controls had more TCR clonal expansion than multiple sclerosis, which showed the least, whereas HTLV-1-associated myelopathy showed the most.

As regards this clonotype: Its antigen is as yet unknown. This may come from a read error, since a much larger clone is one base off.

As to time point: longitudinal time-point 3. PBMCs stored at -80 C, numbering 2 million, were the origin of the unsorted libraries. Each TCR transcript was tagged with a 10-nucleotide random UMI during 5'RACE. Every sequencing run generated over 180 million TCR-beta sequences from 15-18 subjects. TCRdb processed the 5' RACE reads anew with MiXCR; each CDR3 protein has one entry. The sample lists more than 100,000 distinct CDR3 sequences; 11% were seen once. This chain joins TRBV7-8 and TRBJ2-3; D is perhaps TRBD1 or TRBD2 (6 bases each). The receptor comes from a female donor with HTLV-1-associated myelopathy (HAM/TSP). Material: PBMCs. The CDR3 nucleotides read TGTGCCAGCAGCCCCTACCTAGGGGGGATGGCGGCAGATACGCAGTATTTT. Translating it yields CASSPYLGGMAADTQYF.